This T cell receptor (beta chain) was obtained from a study of blood T cell repertoires in COVID-19 (dated by TCRdb to the early 2020s). Study-level background: The collaborator samples originated in the United States, Italy and Spain and spanned the acute and convalescent phases of COVID-19. Where available, HLA class I and class II types were obtained from metadata supplied by the sample provider rather than from assay-based typing. The repertoires were released in a freely available public database intended as a resource for research on the immune response to SARS-CoV-2. The samples were drawn from the first 160 participants of the ongoing ImmuneRACE study and from over a thousand subjects provided by 6 global collaborators. The dataset comprised deeply sampled blood TCRbeta repertoires from subjects exposed to, actively infected with, or recovered from COVID-19. The prospective study material was composed of cDNA or gDNA derived from T cells, B-cell-depleted T cells, or PBMCs. Sample metadata almost always included a de-identified subject ID, COVID-19 status, age in years and sex. Broad study findings and their caveats: The quantity of clinical and demographic metadata differed by source and by participant and was supplied without curation.

TCRbeta CDR3 regions were amplified from genomic DNA using the immunoSEQ Assay, a bias-controlled multiplex PCR. The paper's data handling went like this. The number of nucleated cells in each sample was estimated from the amplification of reference gene primers within the assay. To quantify the absolute abundance of each unique TCRbeta CDR3 rearrangement, sequence reads were collapsed and filtered. Productive Simpson clonality was computed per sample as the square root of Simpson's diversity index over productive rearrangements. In its TCRdb copy, this immuneACCESS table keeps in-frame sequences only and misses some clones. Where compared with another copy, unresolved V genes explain less than half of these, and the others have no known cause. V, J and clone size reflect that table, while D and trimming were determined from the DNA. Present in this sample are 250,000 to 300,000 clones, approximately 91% of which were seen just once. Clones ranked in the top ten supply about 2% of the sample.

Notes on this clone: Its binding antigen is unknown. No much larger clone exists at a distance of one base, and base qualities are not known.

Relative to germline, V is 0 bases shorter and J is 4 bases shorter, with 13 bases between their ends. CDR1 and CDR2, per the germline V gene, are MNHNS and SASEGT. Spanning cysteine to phenylalanine, the CDR3 consists of 15 amino acids. Only CDR3 DNA is held: 45 bases, read in frame from base 1. One collaborating source in Seattle enrolled patients while the patients were actively infected and followed the patients over time throughout the course of disease. Collaborating institutions collected whole blood in K2EDTA tubes following their own protocols. Collaborator samples were shipped for TCRbeta analysis as frozen whole blood, isolated PBMCs, or DNA extracted from either sample type.

The rearrangement joined TRBV6-1 to TRBJ2-7; the D gene cannot be resolved reliably. Sequencing input: peripheral blood. The sequence derives from a woman under 40 with COVID-19, enrolled during active disease. CDR3 sequence: CASSEAPSLQYEQYF. The DNA reads as follows: TGTGCCAGCAGTGAAGCGCCCAGTCTACAGTACGAGCAGTACTTC.